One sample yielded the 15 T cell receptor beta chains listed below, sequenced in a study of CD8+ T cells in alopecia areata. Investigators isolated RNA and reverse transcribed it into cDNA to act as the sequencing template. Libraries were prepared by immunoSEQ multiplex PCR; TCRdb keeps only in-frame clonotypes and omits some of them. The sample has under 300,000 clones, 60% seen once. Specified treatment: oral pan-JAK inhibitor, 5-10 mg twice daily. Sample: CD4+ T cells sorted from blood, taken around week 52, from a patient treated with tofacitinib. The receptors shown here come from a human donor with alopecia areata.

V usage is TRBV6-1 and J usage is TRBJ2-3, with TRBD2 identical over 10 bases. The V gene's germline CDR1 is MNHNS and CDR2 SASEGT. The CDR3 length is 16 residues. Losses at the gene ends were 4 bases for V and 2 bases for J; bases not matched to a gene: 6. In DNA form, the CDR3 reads TGTGCCAGCAGTGGCCGACTAGCGGGTCCCACAGATACGCAGTATTTT. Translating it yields CASSGRLAGPTDTQYF.

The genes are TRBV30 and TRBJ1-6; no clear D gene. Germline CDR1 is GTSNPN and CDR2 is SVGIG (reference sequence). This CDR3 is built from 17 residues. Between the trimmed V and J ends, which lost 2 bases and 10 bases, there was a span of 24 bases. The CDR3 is CAWSPSRTSRGMSPLHF. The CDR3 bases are TGTGCCTGGAGTCCATCGAGGACCTCACGGGGAATGTCACCCCTCCACTTT.

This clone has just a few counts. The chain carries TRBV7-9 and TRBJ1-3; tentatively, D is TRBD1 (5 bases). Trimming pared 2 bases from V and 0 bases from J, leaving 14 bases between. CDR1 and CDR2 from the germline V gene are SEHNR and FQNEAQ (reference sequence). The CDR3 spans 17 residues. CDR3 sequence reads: CASSLLSYRISGNTIYF. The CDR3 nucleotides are TGTGCCAGCAGCTTATTATCGTACAGGATCTCTGGAAACACCATATATTTT.

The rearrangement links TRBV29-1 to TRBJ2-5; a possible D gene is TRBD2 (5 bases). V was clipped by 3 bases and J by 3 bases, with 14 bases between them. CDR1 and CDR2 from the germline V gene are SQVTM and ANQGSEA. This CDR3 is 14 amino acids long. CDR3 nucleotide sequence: TGCAGCGTTGACCCCGGGATCCCTAAAGAGACCCAGTACTTC. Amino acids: CSVDPGIPKETQYF. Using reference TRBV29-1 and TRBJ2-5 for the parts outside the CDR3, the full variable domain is SAVISQKPSRDICQRGTSLTIQCQVDSQVTMMFWYRQQPGQSLTLIATANQGSEATYESGFVIDKFPISRPNLTFSTLTVSNMSPEDSSIYLCSVDPGIPKETQYFGPGTRLLVL.

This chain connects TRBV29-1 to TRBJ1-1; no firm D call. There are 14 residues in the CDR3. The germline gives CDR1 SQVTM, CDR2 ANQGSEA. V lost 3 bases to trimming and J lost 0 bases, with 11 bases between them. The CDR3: CSVDFPGVNTEAFF. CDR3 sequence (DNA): TGCAGCGTTGATTTCCCAGGAGTGAACACTGAAGCTTTCTTT. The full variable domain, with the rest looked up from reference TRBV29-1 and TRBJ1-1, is SAVISQKPSRDICQRGTSLTIQCQVDSQVTMMFWYRQQPGQSLTLIATANQGSEATYESGFVIDKFPISRPNLTFSTLTVSNMSPEDSSIYLCSVDFPGVNTEAFFGQGTRLTVV.

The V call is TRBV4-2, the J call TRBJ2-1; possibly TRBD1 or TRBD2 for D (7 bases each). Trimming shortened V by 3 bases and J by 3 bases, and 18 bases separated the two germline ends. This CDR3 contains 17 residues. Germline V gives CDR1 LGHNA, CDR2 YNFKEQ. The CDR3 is CASSHRGVAGDYNEQFF. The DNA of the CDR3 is TGTGCCAGCAGCCACAGGGGGGTTGCGGGGGACTACAATGAGCAGTTCTTC.

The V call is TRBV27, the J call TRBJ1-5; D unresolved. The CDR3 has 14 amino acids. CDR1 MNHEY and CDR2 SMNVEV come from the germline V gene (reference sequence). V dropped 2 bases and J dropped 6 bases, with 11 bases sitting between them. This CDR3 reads CASSLTDVGQPQHF. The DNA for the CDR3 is TGTGCCAGCAGTTTAACAGACGTAGGTCAGCCCCAGCATTTT.

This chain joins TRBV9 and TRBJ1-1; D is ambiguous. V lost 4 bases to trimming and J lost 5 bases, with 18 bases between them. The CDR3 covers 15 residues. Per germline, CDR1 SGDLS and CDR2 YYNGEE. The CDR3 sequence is CASSSGPRGDTEAFF. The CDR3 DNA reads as TGTGCCAGCAGCTCCGGACCTCGGGGAGATACTGAAGCTTTCTTT.

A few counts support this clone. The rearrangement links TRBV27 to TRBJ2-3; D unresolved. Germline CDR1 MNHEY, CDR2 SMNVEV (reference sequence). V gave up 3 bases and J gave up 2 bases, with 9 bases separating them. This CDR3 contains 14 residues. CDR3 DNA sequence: TGTGCCAGCAGTTTTGGCGGCAACACAGATACGCAGTATTTT. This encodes CASSFGGNTDTQYF.

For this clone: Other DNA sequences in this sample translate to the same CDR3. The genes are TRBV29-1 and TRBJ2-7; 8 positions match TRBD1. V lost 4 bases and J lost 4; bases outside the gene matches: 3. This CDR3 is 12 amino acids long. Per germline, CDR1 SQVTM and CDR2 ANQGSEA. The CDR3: CSVGTGPYEQYF. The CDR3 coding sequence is TGCAGCGTTGGGACAGGGCCGTACGAGCAGTACTTC.

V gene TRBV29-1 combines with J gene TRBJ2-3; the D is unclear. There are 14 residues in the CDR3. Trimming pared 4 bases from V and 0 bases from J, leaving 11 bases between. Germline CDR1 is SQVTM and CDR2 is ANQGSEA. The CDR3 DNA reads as TGCAGCGTTGGAGTCATGACTAGCACAGATACGCAGTATTTT. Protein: CSVGVMTSTDTQYF.

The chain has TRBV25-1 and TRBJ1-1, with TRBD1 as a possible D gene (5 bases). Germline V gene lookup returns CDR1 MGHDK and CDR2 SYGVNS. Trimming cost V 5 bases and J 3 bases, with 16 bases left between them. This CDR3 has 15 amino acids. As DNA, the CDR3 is TGTGCCAGCAGTCCAACAGGCTGGTATGACACTGAAGCTTTCTTT. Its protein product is CASSPTGWYDTEAFF.

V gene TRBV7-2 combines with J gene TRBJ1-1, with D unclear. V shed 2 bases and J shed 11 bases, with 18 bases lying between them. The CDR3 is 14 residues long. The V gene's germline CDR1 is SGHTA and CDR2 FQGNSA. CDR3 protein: CASSLRTWRVEAFF. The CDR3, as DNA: TGTGCCAGCAGCTTACGTACCTGGAGGGTTGAGGCTTTCTTT.

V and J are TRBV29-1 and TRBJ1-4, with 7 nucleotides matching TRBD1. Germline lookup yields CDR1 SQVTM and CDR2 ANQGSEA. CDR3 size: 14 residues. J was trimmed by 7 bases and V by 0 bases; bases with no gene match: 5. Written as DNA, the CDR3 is TGCAGCGTTGAAGATGTGTCAGGGGGTGAAAAACTGTTTTTT. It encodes CSVEDVSGGEKLFF.

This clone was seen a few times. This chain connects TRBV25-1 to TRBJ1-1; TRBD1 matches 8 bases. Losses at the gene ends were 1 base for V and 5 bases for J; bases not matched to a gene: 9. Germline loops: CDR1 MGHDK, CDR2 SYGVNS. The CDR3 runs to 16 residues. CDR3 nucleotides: TGTGCCAGCAGTGAATCTGGCAGGGGGCGCCGGACTGAAGCTTTCTTT. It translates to CASSESGRGRRTEAFF.